This T cell receptor beta chain was captured by sequencing in a study of control samples from healthy donors and cancer patients (TCRdb year 2020). V loses 2 bases at its end and J loses 0 bases; junction bases beyond the gene matches: 5. Looking up the germline V gene yields CDR1 KGHSH and CDR2 LQKENI. Reading from cysteine to phenylalanine, the CDR3 counts 18 amino acids. Left in the record is the CDR3 DNA by itself, 54 bases read in frame from the first base. For this clone: Its antigen has not been determined. No much larger clone is present one base from it, and per-base qualities are unavailable.

The protocol used for the library was the immunoSEQ multiplex PCR assay. TCRdb mirrors the immuneACCESS table, restricted to in-frame sequences. Some clones are absent from its copies; in checked studies, under half trace to an unresolved V gene, and the reason for the others is unknown. The sample records about 26,000 clones, around 83% of which are singletons. Clones ranked in the top ten supply around 23% of the sample. The sequence was obtained from a man aged 60 to 75 with colorectal cancer. In this chain, TRBV18 is recombined with TRBJ2-6; TRBD2 aligns with 9 central bases. The sequenced sample consisted of PBMCs. The CDR3 reads as follows: CASSPSPSGVSGANVLTF. The DNA sequence is TGTGCCAGCTCACCATCCCCTAGCGGGGTCTCTGGGGCCAACGTCCTGACTTTC.